The T cell receptor (beta chain) under discussion was sequenced for a study of blood T cell repertoires in COVID-19. Study-level information: The United States, Italy and Spain were the sources of the acute and convalescent COVID-19 samples. T cells, B-cell-depleted T cells, or PBMCs provided the cDNA or gDNA that served as material.

This CDR3 contains 18 residues. Germline CDR1 and CDR2: SGHRS and YFSETQ. V shed 2 bases and J shed 3 bases, with 22 bases lying between them. While infection was still active, Seattle patients were enrolled and then followed longitudinally. Per the original methods: Amplified reference gene primers provided the basis for estimating nucleated cell counts. The data were produced by immunoSEQ multiplex PCR, yet TCRdb's version contains in-frame clones alone and is incomplete. V and J calls and clone size are given by that table; D and trimming were obtained from the DNA. This sample yields approximately 110,000 clones, of which more than 85% are seen a single time; around 2% belongs to the top ten.

The sample was peripheral blood. The chain couples TRBV5-1 to TRBJ2-3, with D perhaps matching TRBD1 (6 bases). The TCR originated in a man aged 50 to 59 with COVID-19, enrolled during active disease. This CDR3 is CASSFLPQGRGLTDTQYF. Here the CDR3 DNA reads TGCGCCAGCAGCTTTTTACCCCAGGGGCGCGGGCTTACAGATACGCAGTATTTT.